This T cell receptor beta chain was documented in a study of blood T cell repertoires in COVID-19. Original analysis: Estimated nucleated cell counts came from reference gene primer amplification. Libraries were prepared by immunoSEQ multiplex PCR; TCRdb keeps only in-frame clonotypes and omits some of them. That table furnishes V, J and clone size, whereas the DNA furnished D and trimming. The repertoire holds some 360,000 clones, with around nine tenths as singletons. Donors were grouped by their self-reported clinical history. During the 2 weeks before they entered the study, exposed participants had met someone with a PCR-confirmed or clinician-diagnosed COVID-19 case. This clone is a singleton in its sample. The CDR3 consists of 17 residues. V was shortened by 2 bases and J by 7 bases, with 18 bases between the two germline ends. Per germline, CDR1 MDHEN and CDR2 SYDVKM.

This chain joins TRBV28 and TRBJ1-6; unclear D gene. The receptor was derived from a woman in her twenties or thirties who had been exposed to COVID-19. The material sequenced was PBMCs or T cells enriched from blood (not recorded which). CDR3 coding DNA: TGTGCCAGCAGTTTAGCTGGGGAGGGCTCAAGCAATTCACCCCTCCACTTT. Protein: CASSLAGEGSSNSPLHF.